This T cell receptor beta chain was identified during a study of shared clonotypes between healthy human individuals. Study outcomes and limitations: Non-shared clonotypes had lower generation probabilities than those shared by all four donors.

Germline loops: CDR1 SGHVS, CDR2 FNYEAQ. V lost 5 bases and J 7 bases, leaving 20 bases between the germline ends. The CDR3 extends over 15 amino acids. As concerns this clone: As yet, its antigen is unknown.

Deep was the level used in running the assay. Sorted-subset replicate PCR reactions were performed with around 200 ng DNA, corresponding to roughly 31,000 T cell genomes. The method was immunoSEQ multiplex PCR; TCRdb's version includes in-frame clones alone and lacks a portion of them. The sample contains about 2.4 million clones, roughly 93% of which appear only once. The V and J genes are TRBV7-6 and TRBJ2-5; D possibly uses TRBD1 or TRBD2 (5 bases each). Sequenced material: naive CD4+ T cells from PBMCs. Documented subset: CD45RA+ positively selected. The TCR originated in a man in his late teens or twenties in good health. Some clones in this sample may be carry-over from other donors' samples. The CDR3 loop is CASSPGTGPLGTQYF. The CDR3 coding sequence is TGTGCCAGCAGCCCTGGGACCGGCCCGCTTGGGACCCAGTACTTC.